This T cell receptor beta chain was recorded in a study of blood T cell repertoires in COVID-19. Study background: Both acute and convalescent COVID-19 samples were obtained from the United States, Italy and Spain. T cells, B-cell-depleted T cells, or PBMCs provided the cDNA or gDNA that served as material.

Trimming took 1 base from V and 0 from J; bases not matched to a gene: 5. Germline V lookup: CDR1 MNHEY, CDR2 SMNVEV (reference sequence). This CDR3 is 16 amino acids long. Produced via immunoSEQ multiplex PCR; TCRdb's table is partial and in-frame only. The table records tens of thousands of clones, approximately 90% of them present only once. Sequencing was done on a sample of peripheral blood. The clonotype originates from a man aged 45-65 years with active or convalescent COVID-19. The genes are TRBV27 and TRBJ2-7, with TRBD2 identical over 8 bases. DNA for the CDR3: TGTGCCAGCAGTTTATTGTCCGGGGGGGGCTCCTACGAGCAGTACTTC. It translates to CASSLLSGGGSYEQYF.